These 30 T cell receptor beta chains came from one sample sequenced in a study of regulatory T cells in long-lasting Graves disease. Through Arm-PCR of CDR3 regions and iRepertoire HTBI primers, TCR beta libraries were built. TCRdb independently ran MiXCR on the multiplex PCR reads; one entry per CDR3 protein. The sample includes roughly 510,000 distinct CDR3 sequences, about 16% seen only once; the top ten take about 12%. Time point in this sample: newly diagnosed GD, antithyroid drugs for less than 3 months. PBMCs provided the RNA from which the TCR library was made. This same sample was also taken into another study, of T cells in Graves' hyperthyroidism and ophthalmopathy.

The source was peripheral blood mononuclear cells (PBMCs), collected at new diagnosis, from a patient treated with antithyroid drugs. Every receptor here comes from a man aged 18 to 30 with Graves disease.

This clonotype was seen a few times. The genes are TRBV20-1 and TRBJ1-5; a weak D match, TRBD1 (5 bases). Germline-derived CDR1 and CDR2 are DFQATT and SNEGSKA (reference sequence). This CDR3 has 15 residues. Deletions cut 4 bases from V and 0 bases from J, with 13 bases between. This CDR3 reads CSAKAGGYSNQPQHF. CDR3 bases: TGCAGTGCTAAAGCGGGGGGATATAGCAATCAGCCCCAGCATTTT.

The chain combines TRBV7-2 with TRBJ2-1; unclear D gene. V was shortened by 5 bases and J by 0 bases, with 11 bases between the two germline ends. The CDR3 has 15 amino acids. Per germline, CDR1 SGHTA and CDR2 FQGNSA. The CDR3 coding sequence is TGTGCCAGCAGCCCAAGGGCGGACTCCTACAATGAGCAGTTCTTC. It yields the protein CASSPRADSYNEQFF.

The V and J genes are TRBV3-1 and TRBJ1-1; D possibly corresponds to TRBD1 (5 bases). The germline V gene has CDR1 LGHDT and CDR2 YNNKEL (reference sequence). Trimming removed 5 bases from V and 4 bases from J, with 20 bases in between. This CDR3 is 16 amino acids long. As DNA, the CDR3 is TGTGCCAGCAGCAACATCCATGGGGGGGGGGTCACTGAAGCTTTCTTT. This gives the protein CASSNIHGGGVTEAFF.

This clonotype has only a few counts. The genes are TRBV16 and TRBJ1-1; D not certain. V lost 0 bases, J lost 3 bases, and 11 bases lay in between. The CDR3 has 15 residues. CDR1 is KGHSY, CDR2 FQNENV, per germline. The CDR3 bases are TGTGCCAGCAGCCAATCGAGGCGGGTGGACACTGAAGCTTTCTTT. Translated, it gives CASSQSRRVDTEAFF.

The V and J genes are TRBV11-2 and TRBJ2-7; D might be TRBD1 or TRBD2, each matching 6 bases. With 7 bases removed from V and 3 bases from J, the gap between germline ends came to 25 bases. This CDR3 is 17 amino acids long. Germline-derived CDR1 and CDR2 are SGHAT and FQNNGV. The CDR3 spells CASTLGGSGGKFYEQYF. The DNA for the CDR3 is TGTGCCAGCACTTTAGGGGGGTCGGGCGGGAAATTCTACGAGCAGTACTTC.

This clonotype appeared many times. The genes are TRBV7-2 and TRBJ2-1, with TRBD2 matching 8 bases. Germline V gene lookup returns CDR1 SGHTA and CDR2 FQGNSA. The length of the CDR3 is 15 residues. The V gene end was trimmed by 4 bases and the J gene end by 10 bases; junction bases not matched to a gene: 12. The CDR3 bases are TGTGCCAGCAGCTCGGGCCTTGGGGGACTAGTAGAGCAGTTCTTC. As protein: CASSSGLGGLVEQFF.

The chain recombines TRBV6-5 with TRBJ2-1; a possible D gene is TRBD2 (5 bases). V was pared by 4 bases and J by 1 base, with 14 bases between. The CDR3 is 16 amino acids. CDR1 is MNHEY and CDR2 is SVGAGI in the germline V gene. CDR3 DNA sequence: TGTGCCAGCAGTTCCGGGGTAGGCTTATCCTACAATGAGCAGTTCTTC. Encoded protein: CASSSGVGLSYNEQFF.

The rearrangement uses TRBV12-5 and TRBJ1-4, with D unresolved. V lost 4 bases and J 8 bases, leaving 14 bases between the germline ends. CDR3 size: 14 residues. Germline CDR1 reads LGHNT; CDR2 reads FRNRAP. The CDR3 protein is CASGSRGEGEKLFF. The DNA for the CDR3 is TGTGCTAGTGGTTCCCGTGGGGAGGGCGAAAAACTGTTTTTT.

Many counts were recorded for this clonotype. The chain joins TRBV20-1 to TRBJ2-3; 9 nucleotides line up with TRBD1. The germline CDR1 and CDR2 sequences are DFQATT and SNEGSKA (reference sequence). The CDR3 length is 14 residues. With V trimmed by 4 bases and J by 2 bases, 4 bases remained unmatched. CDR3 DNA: TGCAGTGCTACTGGACAGGGGAACACAGATACGCAGTATTTT. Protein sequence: CSATGQGNTDTQYF.

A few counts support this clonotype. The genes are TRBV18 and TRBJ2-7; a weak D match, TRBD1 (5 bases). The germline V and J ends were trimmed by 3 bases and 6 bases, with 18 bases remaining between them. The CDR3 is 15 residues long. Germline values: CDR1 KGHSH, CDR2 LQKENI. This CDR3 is CASSPEQGELFEQYF. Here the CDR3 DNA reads TGTGCCAGCTCACCGGAGCAGGGCGAGCTGTTCGAGCAGTACTTC.

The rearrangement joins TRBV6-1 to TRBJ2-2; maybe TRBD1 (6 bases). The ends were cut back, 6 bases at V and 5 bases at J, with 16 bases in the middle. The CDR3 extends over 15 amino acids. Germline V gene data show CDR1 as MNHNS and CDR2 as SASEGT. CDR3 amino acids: CASSLSRGWTGELFF. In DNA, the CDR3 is TGTGCCAGCAGCCTGAGCAGGGGTTGGACCGGGGAGCTGTTTTTT.

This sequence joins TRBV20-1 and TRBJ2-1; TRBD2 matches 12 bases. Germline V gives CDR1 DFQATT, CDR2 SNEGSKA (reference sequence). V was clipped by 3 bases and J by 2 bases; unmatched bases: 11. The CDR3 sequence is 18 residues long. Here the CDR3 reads CSARFLAGGPRAYNEQFF. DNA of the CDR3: TGCAGTGCTAGGTTTCTAGCGGGAGGGCCTAGGGCCTACAATGAGCAGTTCTTC.

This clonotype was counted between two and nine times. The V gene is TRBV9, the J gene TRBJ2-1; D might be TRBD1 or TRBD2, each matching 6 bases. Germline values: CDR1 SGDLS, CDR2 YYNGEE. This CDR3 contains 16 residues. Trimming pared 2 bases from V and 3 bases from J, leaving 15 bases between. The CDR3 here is CASSVRGDSNYNEQFF. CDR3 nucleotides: TGTGCCAGCAGCGTTAGGGGGGACTCAAACTACAATGAGCAGTTCTTC.

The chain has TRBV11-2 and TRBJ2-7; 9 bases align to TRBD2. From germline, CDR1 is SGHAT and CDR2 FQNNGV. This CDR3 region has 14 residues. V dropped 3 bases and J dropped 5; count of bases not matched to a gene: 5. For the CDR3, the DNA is TGTGCCAGCAGCTTCAGCGGGAGGACAAACGAGCAGTACTTC. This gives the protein CASSFSGRTNEQYF. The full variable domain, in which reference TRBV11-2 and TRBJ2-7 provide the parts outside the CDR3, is EAGVAQSPRYKIIEKRQSVAFWCNPISGHATLYWYQQILGQGPKLLIQFQNNGVVDDSQLPKDRFSAERLKGVDSTLKIQPAKLEDSAVYLCASSFSGRTNEQYFGPGTRLTVT.

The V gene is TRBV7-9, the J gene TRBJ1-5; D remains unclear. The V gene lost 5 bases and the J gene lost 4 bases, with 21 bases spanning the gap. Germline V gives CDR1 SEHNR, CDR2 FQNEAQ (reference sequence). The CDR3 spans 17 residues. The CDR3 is CASSEGEAPIINQPQHF. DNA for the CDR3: TGTGCCAGCAGCGAAGGAGAGGCCCCGATTATAAATCAGCCCCAGCATTTT.

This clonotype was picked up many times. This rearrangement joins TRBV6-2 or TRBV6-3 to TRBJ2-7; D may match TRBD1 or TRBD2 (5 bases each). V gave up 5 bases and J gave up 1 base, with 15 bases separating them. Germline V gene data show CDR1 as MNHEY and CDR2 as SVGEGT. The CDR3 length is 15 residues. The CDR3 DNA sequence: TGTGCCAGCAGTCGCCCCGGGACGGTGTCCTACGAGCAGTACTTC. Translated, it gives CASSRPGTVSYEQYF.

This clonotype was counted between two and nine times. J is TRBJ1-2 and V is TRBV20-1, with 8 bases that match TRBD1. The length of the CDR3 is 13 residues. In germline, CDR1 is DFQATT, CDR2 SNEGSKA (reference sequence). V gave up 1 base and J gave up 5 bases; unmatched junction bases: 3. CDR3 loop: CSARATGEYGYTF. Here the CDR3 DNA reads TGCAGTGCTAGAGCGACAGGGGAATATGGCTACACCTTC.

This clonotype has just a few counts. The DNA of the CDR3 is TGTGCCACCAGTGATTTTTTGGGGGGCCAAAACATTCAGTACTTC. Its protein is CATSDFLGGQNIQYF. The chain uses TRBV24-1 and TRBJ2-4; the D call may be TRBD1 or TRBD2 (6 bases each). The CDR3 length is 15 residues. The V gene's germline CDR1 is KGHDR and CDR2 SFDVKD. The V end was cut by 1 base, the J end by 5 bases, with 11 bases between.

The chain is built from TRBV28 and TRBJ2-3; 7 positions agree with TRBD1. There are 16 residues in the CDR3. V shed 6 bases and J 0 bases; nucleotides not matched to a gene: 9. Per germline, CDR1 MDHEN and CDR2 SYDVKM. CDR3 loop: CASSSYLQGSTDTQYF. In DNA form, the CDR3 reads TGTGCCAGCAGCTCCTACCTACAGGGGAGCACAGATACGCAGTATTTT.

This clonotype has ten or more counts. This chain's CDR3 is CASSFGGDNEQFF. The CDR3 DNA sequence: TGTGCCAGCAGTTTTGGTGGGGACAATGAGCAGTTCTTC. This sequence joins TRBV12-3 or TRBV12-4 and TRBJ2-1, with no clear D. This CDR3 comprises 13 residues. With 3 bases removed from V and 5 bases from J, the gap between germline ends came to 8 bases.

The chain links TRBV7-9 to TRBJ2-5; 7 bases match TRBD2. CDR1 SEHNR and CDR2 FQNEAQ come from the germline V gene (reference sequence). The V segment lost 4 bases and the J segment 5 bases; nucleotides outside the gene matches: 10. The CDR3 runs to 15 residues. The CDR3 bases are TGTGCCAGCAGCTCAATGGCGGGGGTGGGGGAGACCCAGTACTTC. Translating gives CASSSMAGVGETQYF.

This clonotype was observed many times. Here the CDR3 reads CASSSNPQQPQHF. In nucleotides, the CDR3 is TGTGCCAGCTCCAGCAACCCCCAACAGCCCCAGCATTTT. This chain links TRBV18 with TRBJ1-5; unclear D gene. Trimming took 6 bases from V and 7 from J, leaving 13 bases between them. Germline V lookup: CDR1 KGHSH, CDR2 LQKENI. This CDR3 is built from 13 residues.

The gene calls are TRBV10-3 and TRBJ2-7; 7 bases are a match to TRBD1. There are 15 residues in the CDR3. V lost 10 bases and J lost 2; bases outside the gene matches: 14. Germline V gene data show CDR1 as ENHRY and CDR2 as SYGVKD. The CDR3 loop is CATRYREGQTYEQYF. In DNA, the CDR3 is TGTGCCACCCGATACCGAGAGGGACAGACCTACGAGCAGTACTTC.

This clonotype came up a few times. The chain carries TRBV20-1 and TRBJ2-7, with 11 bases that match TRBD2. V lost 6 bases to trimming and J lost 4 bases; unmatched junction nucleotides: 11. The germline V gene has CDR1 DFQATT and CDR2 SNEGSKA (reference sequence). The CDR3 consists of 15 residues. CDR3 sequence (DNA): TGCAGTGCCGACTCGACTAGCGGGACGTATTACGAGCAGTACTTC. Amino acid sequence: CSADSTSGTYYEQYF.

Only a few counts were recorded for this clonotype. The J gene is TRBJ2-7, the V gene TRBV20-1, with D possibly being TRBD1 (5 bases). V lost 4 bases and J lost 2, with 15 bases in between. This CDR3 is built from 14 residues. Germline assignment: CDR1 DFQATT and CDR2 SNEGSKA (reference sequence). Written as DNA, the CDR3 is TGCAGTGCTATTTCTCCTGAACAGGCCTACGAGCAGTACTTC. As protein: CSAISPEQAYEQYF.

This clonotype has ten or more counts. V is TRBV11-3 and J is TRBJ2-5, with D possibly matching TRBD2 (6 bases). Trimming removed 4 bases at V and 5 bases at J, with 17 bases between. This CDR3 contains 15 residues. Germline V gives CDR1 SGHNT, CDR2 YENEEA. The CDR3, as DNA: TGTGCCAGCAGCTCACGACTAGAATCGGGCGAGACCCAGTACTTC. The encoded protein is CASSSRLESGETQYF.

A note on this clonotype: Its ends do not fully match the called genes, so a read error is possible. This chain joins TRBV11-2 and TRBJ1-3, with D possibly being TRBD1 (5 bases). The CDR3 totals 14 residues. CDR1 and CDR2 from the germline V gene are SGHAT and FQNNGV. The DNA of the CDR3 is TGTGCCAGCAGCTTCGGGGGTTCAGGAAGCACCATATATTTT. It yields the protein CASSFGGSGSTIYF.

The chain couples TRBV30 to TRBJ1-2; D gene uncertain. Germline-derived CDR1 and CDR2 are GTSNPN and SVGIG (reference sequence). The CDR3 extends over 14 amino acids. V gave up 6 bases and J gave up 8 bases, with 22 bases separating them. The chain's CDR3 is CACHSNKGLYGYTF. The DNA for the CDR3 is TGTGCCTGCCACTCCAACAAGGGCTTATACGGCTACACCTTC.

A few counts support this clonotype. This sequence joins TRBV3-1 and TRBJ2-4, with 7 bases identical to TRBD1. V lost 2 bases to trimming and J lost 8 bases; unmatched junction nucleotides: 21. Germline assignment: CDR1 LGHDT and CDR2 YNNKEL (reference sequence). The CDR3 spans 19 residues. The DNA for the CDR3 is TGTGCCAGCAGCCAAATTTTTAAACAGGGGCGGTTTGGTGGGGACATTCAGTACTTC. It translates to CASSQIFKQGRFGGDIQYF. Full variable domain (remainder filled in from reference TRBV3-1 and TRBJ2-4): DTAVSQTPKYLVTQMGNDKSIKCEQNLGHDTMYWYKQDSKKFLKIMFSYNNKELIINETVPNRFSPKSPDKAHLNLHINSLELGDSAVYFCASSQIFKQGRFGGDIQYFGAGTRLSVL.

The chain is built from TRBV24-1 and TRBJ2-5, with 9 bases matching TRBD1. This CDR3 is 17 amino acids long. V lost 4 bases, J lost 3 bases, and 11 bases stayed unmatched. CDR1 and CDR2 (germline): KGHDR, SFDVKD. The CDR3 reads CATSDPGTGRGEETQYF. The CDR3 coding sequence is TGTGCCACCAGTGACCCTGGGACAGGGCGAGGGGAAGAGACCCAGTACTTC.